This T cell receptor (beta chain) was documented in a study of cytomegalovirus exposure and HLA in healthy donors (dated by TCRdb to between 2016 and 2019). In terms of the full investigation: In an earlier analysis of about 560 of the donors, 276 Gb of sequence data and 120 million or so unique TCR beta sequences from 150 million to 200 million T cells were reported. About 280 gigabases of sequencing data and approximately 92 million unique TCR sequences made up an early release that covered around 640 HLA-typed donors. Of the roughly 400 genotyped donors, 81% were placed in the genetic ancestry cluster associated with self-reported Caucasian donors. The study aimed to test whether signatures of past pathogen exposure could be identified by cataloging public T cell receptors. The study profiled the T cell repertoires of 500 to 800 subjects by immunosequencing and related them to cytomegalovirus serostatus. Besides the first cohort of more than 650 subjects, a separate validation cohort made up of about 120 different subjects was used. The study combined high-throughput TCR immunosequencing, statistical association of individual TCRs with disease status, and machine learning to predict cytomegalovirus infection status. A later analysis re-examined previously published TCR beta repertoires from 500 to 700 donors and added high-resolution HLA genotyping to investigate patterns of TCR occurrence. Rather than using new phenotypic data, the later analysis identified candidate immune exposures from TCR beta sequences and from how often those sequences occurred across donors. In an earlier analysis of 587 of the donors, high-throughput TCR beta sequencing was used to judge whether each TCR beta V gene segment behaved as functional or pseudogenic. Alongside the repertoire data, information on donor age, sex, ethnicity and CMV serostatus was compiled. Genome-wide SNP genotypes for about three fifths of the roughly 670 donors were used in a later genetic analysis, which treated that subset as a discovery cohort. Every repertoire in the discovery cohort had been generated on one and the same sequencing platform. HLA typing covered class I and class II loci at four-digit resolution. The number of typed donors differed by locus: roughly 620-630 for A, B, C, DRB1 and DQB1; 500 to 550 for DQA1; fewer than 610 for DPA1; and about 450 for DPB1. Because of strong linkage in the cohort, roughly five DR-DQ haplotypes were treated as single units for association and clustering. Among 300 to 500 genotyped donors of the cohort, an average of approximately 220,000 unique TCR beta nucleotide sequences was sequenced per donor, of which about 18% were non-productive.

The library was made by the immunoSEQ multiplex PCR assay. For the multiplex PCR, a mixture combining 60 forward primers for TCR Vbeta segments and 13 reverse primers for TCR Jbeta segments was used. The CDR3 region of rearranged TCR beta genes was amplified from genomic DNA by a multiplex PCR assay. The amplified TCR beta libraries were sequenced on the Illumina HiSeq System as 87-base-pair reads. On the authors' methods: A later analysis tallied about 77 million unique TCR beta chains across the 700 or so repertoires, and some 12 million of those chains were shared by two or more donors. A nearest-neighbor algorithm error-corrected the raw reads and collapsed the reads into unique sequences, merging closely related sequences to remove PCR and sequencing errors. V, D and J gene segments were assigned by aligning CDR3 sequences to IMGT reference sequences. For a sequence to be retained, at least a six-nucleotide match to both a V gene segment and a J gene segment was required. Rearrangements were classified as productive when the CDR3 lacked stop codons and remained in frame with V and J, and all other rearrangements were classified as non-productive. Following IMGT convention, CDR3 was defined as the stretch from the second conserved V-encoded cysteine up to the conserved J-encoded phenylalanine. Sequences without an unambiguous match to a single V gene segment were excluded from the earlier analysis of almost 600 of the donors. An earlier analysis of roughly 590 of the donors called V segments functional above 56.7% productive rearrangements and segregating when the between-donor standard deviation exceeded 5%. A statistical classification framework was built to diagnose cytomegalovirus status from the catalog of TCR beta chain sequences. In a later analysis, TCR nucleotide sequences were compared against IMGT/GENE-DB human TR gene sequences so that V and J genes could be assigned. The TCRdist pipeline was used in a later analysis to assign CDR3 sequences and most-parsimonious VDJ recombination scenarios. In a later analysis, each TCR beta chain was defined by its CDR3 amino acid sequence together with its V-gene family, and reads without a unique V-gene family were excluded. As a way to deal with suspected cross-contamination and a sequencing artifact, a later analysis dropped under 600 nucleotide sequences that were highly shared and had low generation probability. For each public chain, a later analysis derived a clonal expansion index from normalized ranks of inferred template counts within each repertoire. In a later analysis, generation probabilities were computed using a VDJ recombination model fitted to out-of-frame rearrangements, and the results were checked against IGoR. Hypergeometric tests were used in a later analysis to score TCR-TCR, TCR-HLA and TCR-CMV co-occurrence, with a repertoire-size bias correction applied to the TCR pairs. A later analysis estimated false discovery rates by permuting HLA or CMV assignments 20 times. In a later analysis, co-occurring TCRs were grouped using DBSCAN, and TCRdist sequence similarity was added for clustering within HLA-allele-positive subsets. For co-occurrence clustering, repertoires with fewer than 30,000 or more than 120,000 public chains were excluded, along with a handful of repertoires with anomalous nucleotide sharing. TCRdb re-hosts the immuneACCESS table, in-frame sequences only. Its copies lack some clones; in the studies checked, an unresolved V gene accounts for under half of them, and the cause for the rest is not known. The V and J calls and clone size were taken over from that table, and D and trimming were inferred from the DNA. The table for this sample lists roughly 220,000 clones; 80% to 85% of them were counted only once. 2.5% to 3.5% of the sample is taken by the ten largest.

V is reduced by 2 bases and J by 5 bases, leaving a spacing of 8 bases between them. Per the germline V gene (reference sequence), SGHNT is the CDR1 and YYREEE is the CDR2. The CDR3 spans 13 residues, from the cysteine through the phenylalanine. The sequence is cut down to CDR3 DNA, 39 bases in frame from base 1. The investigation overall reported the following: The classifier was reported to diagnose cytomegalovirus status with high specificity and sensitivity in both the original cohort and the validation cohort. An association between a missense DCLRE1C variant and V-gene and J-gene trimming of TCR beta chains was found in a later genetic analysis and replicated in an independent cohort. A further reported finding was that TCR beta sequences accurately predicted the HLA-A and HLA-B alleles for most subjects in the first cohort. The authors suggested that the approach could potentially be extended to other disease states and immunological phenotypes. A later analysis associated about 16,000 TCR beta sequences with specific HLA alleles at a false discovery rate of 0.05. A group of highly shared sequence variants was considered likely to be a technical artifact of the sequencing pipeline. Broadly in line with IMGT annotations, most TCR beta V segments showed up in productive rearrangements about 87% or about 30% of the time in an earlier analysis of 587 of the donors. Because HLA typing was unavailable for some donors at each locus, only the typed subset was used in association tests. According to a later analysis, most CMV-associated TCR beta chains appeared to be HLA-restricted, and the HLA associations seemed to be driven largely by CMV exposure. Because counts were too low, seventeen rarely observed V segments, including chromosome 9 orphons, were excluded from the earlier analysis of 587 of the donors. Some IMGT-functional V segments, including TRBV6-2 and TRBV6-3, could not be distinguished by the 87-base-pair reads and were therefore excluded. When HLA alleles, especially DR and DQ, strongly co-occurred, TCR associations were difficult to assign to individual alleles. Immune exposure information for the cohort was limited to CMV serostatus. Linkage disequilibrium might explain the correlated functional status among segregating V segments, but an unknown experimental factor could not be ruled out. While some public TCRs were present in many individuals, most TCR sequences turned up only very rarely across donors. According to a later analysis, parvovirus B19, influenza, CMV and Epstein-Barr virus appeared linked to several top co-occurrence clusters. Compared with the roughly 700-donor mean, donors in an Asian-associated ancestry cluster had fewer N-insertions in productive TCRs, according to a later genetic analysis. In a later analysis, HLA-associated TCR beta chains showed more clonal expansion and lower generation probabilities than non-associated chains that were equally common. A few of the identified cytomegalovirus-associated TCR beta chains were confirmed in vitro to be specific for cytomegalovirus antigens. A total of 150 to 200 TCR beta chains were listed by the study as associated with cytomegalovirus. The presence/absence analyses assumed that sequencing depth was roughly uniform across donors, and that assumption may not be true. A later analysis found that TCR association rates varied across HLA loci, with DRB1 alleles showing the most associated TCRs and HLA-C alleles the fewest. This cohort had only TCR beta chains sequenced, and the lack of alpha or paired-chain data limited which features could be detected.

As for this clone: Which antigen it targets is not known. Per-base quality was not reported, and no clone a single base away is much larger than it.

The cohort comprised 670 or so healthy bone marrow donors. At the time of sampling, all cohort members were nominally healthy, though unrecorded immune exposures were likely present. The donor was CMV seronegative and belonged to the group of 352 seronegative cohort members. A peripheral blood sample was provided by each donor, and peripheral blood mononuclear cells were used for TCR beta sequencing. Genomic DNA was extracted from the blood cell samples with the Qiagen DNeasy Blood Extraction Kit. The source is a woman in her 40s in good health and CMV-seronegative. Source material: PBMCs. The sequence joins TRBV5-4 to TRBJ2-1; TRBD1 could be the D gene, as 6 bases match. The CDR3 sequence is CASSFSGDNEQFF. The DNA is TGTGCCAGCAGCTTCTCAGGGGACAATGAGCAGTTCTTC.